The 9 T cell receptor beta chains reported below all come from one sample, sequenced in a study of blood T cell repertoires in COVID-19. Profiling relied on immunoSEQ multiplex PCR, and the TCRdb table lists in-frame clones only, not all of them. The data show roughly 260,000 clones, roughly 90% seen once. Sequencing was performed on peripheral blood. Source of these receptors: a man aged 60 to 75 who had recovered from COVID-19.

The chain combines TRBV27 with TRBJ1-2; TRBD1 matches at 9 bases. V was pared by 2 bases and J by 3 bases, with 10 bases of the junction left unmatched. The CDR3 runs 17 residues. Germline CDR1 and CDR2: MNHEY and SMNVEV (reference sequence). The chain's CDR3 is CASSLNPGTGKDYGYTF. The CDR3 nucleotides read TGTGCCAGCAGTTTAAATCCCGGGACAGGGAAGGACTATGGCTACACCTTC.

This chain links TRBV6-5 with TRBJ2-2; D perhaps matches TRBD1 (5 bases). This CDR3 contains 13 residues. The germline V gene has CDR1 MNHEY and CDR2 SVGAGI. The V end was cut by 7 bases, the J end by 5 bases, with 11 bases between. The CDR3 coding sequence is TGTGCCAGCACCCTAAGGGGTACCGGGGAGCTGTTTTTT. Amino acid sequence: CASTLRGTGELFF.

The rearrangement joins TRBV11-3 to TRBJ2-3; TRBD2 matches at 7 bases. Trimming cost V 0 bases and J 3 bases; bases outside gene matches: 9. The CDR3 is 17 residues long. The germline V gene encodes CDR1 SGHNT and CDR2 YENEEA. The CDR3 spells CASSLDLTSVKTDTQYF. The CDR3 nucleotides read TGTGCCAGCAGCTTAGACCTTACTAGCGTAAAGACAGATACGCAGTATTTT.

The chain employs TRBV4-1 and TRBJ2-7, with TRBD2 as a possible D gene (5 bases). V was trimmed by 2 bases and J by 6 bases, leaving 14 bases between them. Germline V gives CDR1 MGHRA, CDR2 YSYEKL. This CDR3 contains 14 residues. This chain's CDR3 is CASSQLPDGVEQYF. CDR3 nucleotide sequence: TGCGCCAGCAGCCAACTCCCAGACGGGGTCGAGCAGTACTTC.

Only a few counts were recorded for this clone. The chain is built from TRBV28 and TRBJ1-2; TRBD1 aligns across 9 bases. There are 13 residues in the CDR3. Germline V gene data show CDR1 as MDHEN and CDR2 as SYDVKM. The J segment lost 6 bases and the V segment lost 4 bases, leaving 3 bases of the junction unmatched. In DNA form, the CDR3 reads TGTGCCAGCAGTTGGACAGGGGCAGATGGCTACACCTTC. Translated, it gives CASSWTGADGYTF.

The chain recombines TRBV29-1 with TRBJ2-7, with D uncertain. The CDR3 contains 13 residues. Trimming stripped 5 bases from V and 0 bases from J, with 11 bases between. Germline CDR1 SQVTM, CDR2 ANQGSEA. The CDR3 nucleotides read TGCAGCGTTTTCCAGCGAAGCTCCTACGAGCAGTACTTC. It codes for CSVFQRSSYEQYF.

The chain uses TRBV6-7 and TRBJ2-7; TRBD1 aligns across 9 bases. TRBV6-7 carries the ORF label, with uncertain function. The CDR3 totals 15 residues. The junction had 3 bases not matched to a gene; V was cut back by 2 bases and J by 1 base. DNA for the CDR3: TGTGCCAGCAGTTACAACAGGGGGCCTTCCTACGAGCAGTACTTC. Encoded protein: CASSYNRGPSYEQYF.

This clone has just one count. CDR3 in amino acids: CASSLGPQETQYF. The CDR3 nucleotides read TGCGCCAGCAGCTTGGGGCCACAAGAGACCCAGTACTTC. The chain joins TRBV5-1 to TRBJ2-5; no definite D call. The CDR3 runs 13 residues. Germline V gene lookup returns CDR1 SGHRS and CDR2 YFSETQ. V was cut by 0 bases and J by 2 bases, with 5 bases left in between. Full variable domain (rest looked up from reference TRBV5-1 and TRBJ2-5): KAGVTQTPRYLIKTRGQQVTLSCSPISGHRSVSWYQQTPGQGLQFLFEYFSETQRNKGNFPGRFSGRQFSNSRSEMNVSTLELGDSALYLCASSLGPQETQYFGPGTRLLVL.

This chain links TRBV7-9 with TRBJ2-7; D is possibly TRBD2 (7 bases). CDR3 size: 16 residues. From germline, CDR1 is SEHNR and CDR2 FQNEAQ (reference sequence). Deletions cut 7 bases from V and 2 bases from J, with 21 bases between. The DNA for the CDR3 is TGTGCCAGCAACCTAAACCTAGGAGGGGGGGCCTACGAGCAGTACTTC. It specifies CASNLNLGGGAYEQYF. The full variable domain, rest sourced from reference TRBV7-9 and TRBJ2-7, is DTGVSQNPRHKITKRGQNVTFRCDPISEHNRLYWYRQTLGQGPEFLTYFQNEAQLEKSRLLSDRFSAERPKGSFSTLEIQRTEQGDSAMYLCASNLNLGGGAYEQYFGPGTRLTVT.